This T cell receptor beta chain was retrieved from a study of cytomegalovirus exposure and HLA in healthy donors. Study at large: Falling in the Caucasian-associated ancestry cluster were about 83% of under 450 genotyped donors.

The PCR used 60 Vbeta and 13 Jbeta primers. The method was immunoSEQ multiplex PCR; TCRdb's version includes in-frame clones alone and lacks a portion of them. The table has under 200,000 clones, roughly 85% seen once; the top ten hold approximately 0.73%. CDR1 is SGHTA and CDR2 is FQGNSA in the germline V gene. The CDR3 is made up of 15 amino acids. Unmatched junction bases numbered 2, after V lost 8 bases and J lost 4 bases. Sequencing was performed on PBMCs. The rearrangement uses TRBV7-2 and TRBJ2-1, with TRBD2 matching over 16 bases. The sequence came from a woman in her 40s in good health and CMV-seronegative. CDR3 DNA: TGTGCCAGCGGGACTAGCGGGGGGGCATACAATGAGCAGTTCTTC. Its translation is CASGTSGGAYNEQFF.